This T cell receptor beta chain was captured by sequencing in a study of blood T cells in healthy people across ages. PBMCs, at least 6.5 million per sample, were isolated. There are many counts of this clonotype. The CDR3 consists of 14 residues. V trimming: 7 bases; J trimming: 2 bases; junction bases outside the gene matches: 4. It was with a sample-barcoded 5' primer and a J-beta primer mix that a second PCR of roughly 7 to 12 cycles was run. One entry per CDR3 protein, called by TCRdb with MiXCR from the 5' RACE reads. The table records about 1.6 million distinct CDR3 sequences, roughly 32% of them present only once.

This clonotype was sampled from a woman aged 30 to 39 in good health. The sample taken for sequencing was blood. The V gene is TRBV12-3 or TRBV12-4, the J gene TRBJ2-1, with TRBD1 matching 8 bases. The CDR3 sequence is CASTRTGTYNEQFF. The CDR3 coding sequence is TGTGCCAGCACCCGGACAGGGACCTACAATGAGCAGTTCTTC.